The 3 T cell receptor beta chains in this list originate from one sample, sequenced in a study of blood T cell repertoires in COVID-19. This table comes from immunoSEQ multiplex PCR, and its TCRdb copy is limited to in-frame clones, with some not included. The sample lists under 200,000 clones; roughly 84% were seen once. Sequencing used peripheral blood. The receptors originated from a woman aged 65 to 85 with COVID-19, enrolled during active disease.

The chain joins TRBV5-1 to TRBJ2-5, with D hard to call. The CDR3 length is 11 residues. The germline V and J ends were trimmed by 2 bases and 7 bases, with 6 bases remaining between them. The germline gives CDR1 SGHRS, CDR2 YFSETQ. In DNA, the CDR3 is TGCGCCAGCAGCTTCCTCGGGACCCAGTACTTC. Protein product: CASSFLGTQYF.

The rearrangement uses TRBV6-1 and TRBJ1-3; TRBD1 is a possible D gene (6 bases). Deletions cut 3 bases from V and 11 bases from J, with 11 bases between. The CDR3 length is 12 residues. Germline assignment: CDR1 MNHNS and CDR2 SASEGT. The CDR3 is CASSDWGQPIYF. CDR3 DNA: TGTGCCAGCAGTGATTGGGGACAACCCATATATTTT.

This chain joins TRBV10-3 and TRBJ1-1, with 8 bases matching TRBD1. CDR3 length equals 17 residues. CDR1 and CDR2 (germline): ENHRY, SYGVKD. The V gene end was trimmed by 4 bases and the J gene end by 7 bases; junction bases not matched to a gene: 17. For the CDR3, the DNA is TGTGCCATCAGTGTCTCGTTAAACCGGGACAGGATAAATGAAGCTTTCTTT. Its protein is CAISVSLNRDRINEAFF.